This T cell receptor beta chain is from a study of blood T cells in healthy people across ages. Points from the study as a whole: As age increased, TCR beta diversity per million T cells fell in a roughly linear fashion.

With respect to this clonotype: The antigen is undetermined.

Together with a sample-barcoded 5' primer, a J-beta primer mix was included in a second PCR lasting roughly 7 to 11 cycles. TCRdb reprocessed the 5' RACE reads with MiXCR, giving one entry per CDR3 protein. The table has over 600,000 distinct CDR3 sequences, approximately 53% seen once. The sequence derives from a man in his forties in good health. Sequencing was performed on blood.

The CDR3 here is CASVRSSRGEKLFF. The CDR3 DNA reads as TGTGCCAGCGTCCGCTCGTCCCGGGGAGAAAAACTGTTTTTT. The V gene is TRBV12-3 or TRBV12-4, the J gene TRBJ1-4; D unresolved. CDR3 length: 14 amino acids. Trimming cost V 8 bases and J 8 bases, with 18 bases left between them.